What follows is one TCR beta chain and its context. The antigen is not known. The sample is drawn from a study of cytomegalovirus exposure and HLA in healthy donors. Study results and limitations: Researchers reported in a later analysis that a missense DCLRE1C variant was tied to TCR beta V- and J-gene trimming. The number of N-insertions in an Asian-associated ancestry cluster was reportedly below the 666-donor mean in a later analysis. Previous analysis showed most TCR beta V segments were productive about 90% or about 30% of the time. Associated with cytomegalovirus, according to the listing, were fewer than 200 TCR beta chains.

PCR used 60 Vbeta primers and 13 Jbeta primers. TCRdb's table, derived via immunoSEQ multiplex PCR, lists solely in-frame clones and lacks some. The table has approximately 300,000 clones, around four fifths seen once. The germline V gene has CDR1 SGHRS and CDR2 YFSETQ. This CDR3 spans 17 amino acids. V dropped 0 bases and J dropped 3; count of bases not matched to a gene: 4. This TCR derives from a woman in her forties in good health and CMV-seropositive. The sample was PBMCs. V usage is TRBV5-1 and J usage is TRBJ2-3; TRBD2 matches at 13 bases. This CDR3 is CASSLALLAGGTDTQYF. The CDR3 nucleotides are TGCGCCAGCAGCTTGGCACTACTAGCGGGAGGGACAGATACGCAGTATTTT.